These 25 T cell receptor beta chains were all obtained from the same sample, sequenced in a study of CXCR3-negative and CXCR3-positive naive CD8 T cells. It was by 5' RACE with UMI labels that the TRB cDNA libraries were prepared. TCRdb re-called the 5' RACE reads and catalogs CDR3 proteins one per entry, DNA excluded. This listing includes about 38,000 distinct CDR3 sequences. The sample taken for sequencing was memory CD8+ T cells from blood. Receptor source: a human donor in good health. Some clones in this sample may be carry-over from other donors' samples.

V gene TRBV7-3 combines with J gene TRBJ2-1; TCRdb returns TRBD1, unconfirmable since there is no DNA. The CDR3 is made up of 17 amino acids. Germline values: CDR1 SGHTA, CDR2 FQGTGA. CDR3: CASSLTGTGSSYNEQFF.

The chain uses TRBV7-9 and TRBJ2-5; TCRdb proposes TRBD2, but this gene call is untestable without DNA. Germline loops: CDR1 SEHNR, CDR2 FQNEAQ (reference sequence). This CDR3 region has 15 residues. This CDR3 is CASSPHRDPRETQYF.

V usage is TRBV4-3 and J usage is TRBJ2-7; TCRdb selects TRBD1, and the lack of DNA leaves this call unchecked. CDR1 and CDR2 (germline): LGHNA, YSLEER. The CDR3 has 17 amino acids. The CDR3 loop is CASSQLLWGTGNSEQYF.

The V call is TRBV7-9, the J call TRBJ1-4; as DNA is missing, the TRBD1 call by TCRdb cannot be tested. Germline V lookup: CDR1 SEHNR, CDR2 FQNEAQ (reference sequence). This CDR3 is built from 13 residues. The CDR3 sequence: CASSPGANEKLFF.

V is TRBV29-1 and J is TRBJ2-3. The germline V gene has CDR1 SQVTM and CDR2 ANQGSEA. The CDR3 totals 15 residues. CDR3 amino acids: CSGQETIMGTDTQYF.

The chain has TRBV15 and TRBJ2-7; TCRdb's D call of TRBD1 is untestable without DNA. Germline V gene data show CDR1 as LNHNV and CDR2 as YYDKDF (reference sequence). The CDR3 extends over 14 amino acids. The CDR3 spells CATSRAQGQYEQYF.

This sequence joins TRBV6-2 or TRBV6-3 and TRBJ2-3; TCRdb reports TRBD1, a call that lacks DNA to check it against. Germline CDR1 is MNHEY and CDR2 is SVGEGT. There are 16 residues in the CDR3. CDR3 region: CASTKTGRLQWDTQYF.

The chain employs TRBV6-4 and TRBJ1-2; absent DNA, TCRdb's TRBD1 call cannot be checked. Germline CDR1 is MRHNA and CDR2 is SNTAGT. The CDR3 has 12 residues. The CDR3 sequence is CASSDQGDGYTF.

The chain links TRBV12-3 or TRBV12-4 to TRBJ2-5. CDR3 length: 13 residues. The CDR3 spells CASSRAYGETQYF.

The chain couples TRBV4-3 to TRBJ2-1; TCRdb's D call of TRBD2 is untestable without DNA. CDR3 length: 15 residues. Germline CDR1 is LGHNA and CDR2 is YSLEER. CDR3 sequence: CASGSGRSSYNEQFF.

This CDR3 is CASSQGKNTGELFF. The V gene is TRBV4-1, the J gene TRBJ2-2. The CDR3 has 14 amino acids. In germline, CDR1 is MGHRA, CDR2 YSYEKL.

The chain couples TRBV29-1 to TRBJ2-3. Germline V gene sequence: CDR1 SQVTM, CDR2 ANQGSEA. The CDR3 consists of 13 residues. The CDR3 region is CSAVEGSTDTQYF.

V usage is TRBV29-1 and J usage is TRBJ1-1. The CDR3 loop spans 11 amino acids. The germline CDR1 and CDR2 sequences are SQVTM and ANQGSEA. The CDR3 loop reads CSVDRCAEAFF.

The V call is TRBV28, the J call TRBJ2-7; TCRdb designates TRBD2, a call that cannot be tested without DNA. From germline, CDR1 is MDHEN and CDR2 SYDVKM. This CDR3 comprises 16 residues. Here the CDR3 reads CASSYKLMGPSAEQYF.

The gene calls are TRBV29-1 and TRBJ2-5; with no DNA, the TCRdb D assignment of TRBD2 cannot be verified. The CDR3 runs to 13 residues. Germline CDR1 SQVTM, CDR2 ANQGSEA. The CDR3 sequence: CSGEIAGRETQYF.

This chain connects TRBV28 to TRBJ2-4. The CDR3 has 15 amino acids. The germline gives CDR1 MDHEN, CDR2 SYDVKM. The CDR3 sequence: CASSLFGVAKNIQYF.

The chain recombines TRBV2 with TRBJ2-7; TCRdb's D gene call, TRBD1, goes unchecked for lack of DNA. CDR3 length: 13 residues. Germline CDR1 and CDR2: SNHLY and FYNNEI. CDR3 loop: CASIKGGGYEQYF.

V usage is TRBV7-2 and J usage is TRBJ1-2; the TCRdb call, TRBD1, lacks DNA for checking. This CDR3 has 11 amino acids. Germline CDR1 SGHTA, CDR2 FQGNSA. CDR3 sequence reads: CASSLDRGYTF.

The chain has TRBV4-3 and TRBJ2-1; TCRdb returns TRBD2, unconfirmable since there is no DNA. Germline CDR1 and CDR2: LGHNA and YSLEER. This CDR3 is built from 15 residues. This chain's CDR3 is CASSPTSVSYNEQFF.

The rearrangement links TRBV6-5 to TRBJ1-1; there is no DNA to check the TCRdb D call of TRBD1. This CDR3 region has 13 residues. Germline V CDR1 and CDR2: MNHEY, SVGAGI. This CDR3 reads CASSYLSGTEAFF.

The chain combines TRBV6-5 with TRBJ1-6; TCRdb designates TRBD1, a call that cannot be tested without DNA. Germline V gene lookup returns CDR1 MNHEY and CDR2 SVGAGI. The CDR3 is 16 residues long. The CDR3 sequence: CASSAGVPIYNSPLHF.

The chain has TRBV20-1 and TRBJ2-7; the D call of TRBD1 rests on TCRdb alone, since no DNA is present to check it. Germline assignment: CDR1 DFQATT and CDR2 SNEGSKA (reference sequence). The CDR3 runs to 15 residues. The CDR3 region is CSARGRDSFSYEQYF.

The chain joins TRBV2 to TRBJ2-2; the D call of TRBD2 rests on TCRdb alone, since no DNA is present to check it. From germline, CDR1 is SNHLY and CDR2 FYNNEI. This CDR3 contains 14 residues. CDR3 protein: CASIPGLLAGELFF.

The CDR3 region is CSVELEQGNTIYF. J is TRBJ1-3 and V is TRBV29-1. Germline CDR1 reads SQVTM; CDR2 reads ANQGSEA. The length of the CDR3 is 13 residues.

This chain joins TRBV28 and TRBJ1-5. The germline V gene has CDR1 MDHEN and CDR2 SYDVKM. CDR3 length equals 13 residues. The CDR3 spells CASRGTAWWPQHF.